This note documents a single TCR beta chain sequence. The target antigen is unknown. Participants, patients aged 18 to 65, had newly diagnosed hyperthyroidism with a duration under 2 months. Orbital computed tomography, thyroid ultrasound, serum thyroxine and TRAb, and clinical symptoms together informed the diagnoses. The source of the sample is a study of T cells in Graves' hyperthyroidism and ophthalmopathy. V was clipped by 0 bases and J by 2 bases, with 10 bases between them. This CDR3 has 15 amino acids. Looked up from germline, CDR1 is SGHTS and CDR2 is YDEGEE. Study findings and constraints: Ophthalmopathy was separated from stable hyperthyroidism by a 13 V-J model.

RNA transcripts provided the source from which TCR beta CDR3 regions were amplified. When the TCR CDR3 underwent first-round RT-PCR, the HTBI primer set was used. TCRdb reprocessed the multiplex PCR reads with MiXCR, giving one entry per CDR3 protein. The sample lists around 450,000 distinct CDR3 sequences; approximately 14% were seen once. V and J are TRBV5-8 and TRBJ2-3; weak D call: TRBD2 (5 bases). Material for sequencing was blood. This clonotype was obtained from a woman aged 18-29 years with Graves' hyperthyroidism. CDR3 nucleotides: TGTGCCAGCAGCTTGGGTAGCGCCTACACAGATACGCAGTATTTT. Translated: CASSLGSAYTDTQYF.